The present TCR beta chain was sequenced within a study of blood T cell repertoires in COVID-19. Assay: immunoSEQ multiplex PCR; the TCRdb copy retains only in-frame clones and omits some. In the table there are 250,000 to 300,000 clones, just under 90% of which are singletons. The germline gives CDR1 MGHRA, CDR2 YSYEKL. The CDR3 length is 15 residues. J gave up 5 bases and V 4 bases, and 9 bases lay outside the gene matches. The TCR sequence derives from a woman in her fifties or sixties who had recovered from COVID-19. The sample was PBMCs or T cells enriched from blood (not recorded which). The genes are TRBV4-1 and TRBJ2-3, with 7 bases matching TRBD1. The CDR3 is CASSLRGGRGDTQYF. CDR3 bases: TGCGCCAGCAGCCTGAGAGGGGGCCGAGGAGATACGCAGTATTTT.